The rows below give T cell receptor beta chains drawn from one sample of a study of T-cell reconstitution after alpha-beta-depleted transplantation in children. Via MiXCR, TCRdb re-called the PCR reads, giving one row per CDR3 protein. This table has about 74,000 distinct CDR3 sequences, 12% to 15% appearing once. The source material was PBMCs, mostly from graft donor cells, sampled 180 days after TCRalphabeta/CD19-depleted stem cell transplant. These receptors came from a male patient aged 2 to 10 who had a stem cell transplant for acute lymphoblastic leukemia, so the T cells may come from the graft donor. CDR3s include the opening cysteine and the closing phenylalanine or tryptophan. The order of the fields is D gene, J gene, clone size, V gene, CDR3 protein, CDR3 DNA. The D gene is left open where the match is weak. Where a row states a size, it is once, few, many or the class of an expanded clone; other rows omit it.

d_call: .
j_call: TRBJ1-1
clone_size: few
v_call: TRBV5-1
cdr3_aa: CASSPDIPNTEAFF
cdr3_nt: TGCGCCAGCAGCCCGGACATCCCGAACACTGAAGCTTTCTTT

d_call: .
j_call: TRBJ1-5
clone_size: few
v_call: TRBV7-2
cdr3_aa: CASSRGGKPSNQPQHF
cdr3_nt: TGTGCCAGCAGTAGAGGGGGAAAACCAAGCAATCAGCCCCAGCATTTT

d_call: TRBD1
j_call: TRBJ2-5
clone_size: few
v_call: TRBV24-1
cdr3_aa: CATSDPVRDRGDGTQYF
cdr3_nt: TGTGCCACCAGTGATCCCGTCCGGGACAGGGGGGACGGGACCCAGTACTTC

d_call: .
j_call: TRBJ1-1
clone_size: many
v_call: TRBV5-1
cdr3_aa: CASSLGRRNTEAFF
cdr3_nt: TGCGCCAGCAGCTTGGGGCGGAGGAACACTGAAGCTTTCTTT

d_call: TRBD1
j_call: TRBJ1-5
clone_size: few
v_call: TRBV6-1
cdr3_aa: CASSRQGSSNQPQHF
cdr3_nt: TGTGCCAGCAGCCGACAGGGGAGCAGCAATCAGCCCCAGCATTTT

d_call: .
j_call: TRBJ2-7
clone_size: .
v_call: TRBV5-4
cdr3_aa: CASSPGVAGYEQYF
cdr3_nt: TGTGCCAGCAGCCCCGGAGTAGCCGGCTACGAGCAGTACTTC

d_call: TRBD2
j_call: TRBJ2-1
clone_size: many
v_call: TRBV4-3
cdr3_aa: CASSQDHPGLAGLDEQFF
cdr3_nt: TGCGCCAGCAGCCAAGATCACCCTGGGCTAGCGGGACTCGATGAGCAGTTCTTC

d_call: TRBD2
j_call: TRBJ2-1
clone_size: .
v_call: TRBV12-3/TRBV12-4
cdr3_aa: CASRLPLAGGAWGNEQFF
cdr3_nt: TGTGCCAGCAGACTCCCCCTAGCGGGGGGGGCCTGGGGGAATGAGCAGTTCTTC

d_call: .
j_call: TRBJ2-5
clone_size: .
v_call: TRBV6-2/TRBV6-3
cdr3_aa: CASSYPETQYF
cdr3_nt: TGTGCCAGCAGTTACCCAGAGACCCAGTACTTC

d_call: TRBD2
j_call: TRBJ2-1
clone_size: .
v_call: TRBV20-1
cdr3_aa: CSASGTRANEQFF
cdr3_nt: TGCAGTGCCTCCGGGACTAGAGCCAATGAGCAGTTCTTC

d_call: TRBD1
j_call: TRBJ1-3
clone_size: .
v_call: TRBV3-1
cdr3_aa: CAISTPGQGAFSGNTIYF
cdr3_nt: TGTGCCATCAGTACCCCGGGACAGGGGGCTTTCTCTGGAAACACCATATATTTT

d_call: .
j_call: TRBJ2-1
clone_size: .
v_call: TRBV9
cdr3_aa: CASSGGTGLSSYNEQFF
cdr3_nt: TGTGCCAGCAGCGGGGGTACGGGTCTTAGCTCCTACAATGAGCAGTTCTTC